The 22 T cell receptor beta chains given below trace back to one sample, sequenced in a study of cytomegalovirus exposure and HLA in healthy donors. Use of 60 Vbeta and 13 Jbeta primers characterized the PCR. Method: immunoSEQ multiplex PCR; TCRdb's copy keeps in-frame clones and lacks some. The table lists more than 95,000 clones, approximately 83% of them singletons. Sequenced input: PBMCs. These receptors were taken from a woman in her forties in good health and CMV-seropositive.

The V gene is TRBV9, the J gene TRBJ2-7, with D possibly TRBD2 on 6 matching bases. Trimming pared 2 bases from V and 0 bases from J, leaving 9 bases between. The CDR3 loop spans 14 amino acids. Germline lookup yields CDR1 SGDLS and CDR2 YYNGEE. The CDR3 here is CASSVTSTSYEQYF. The DNA for the CDR3 is TGTGCCAGCAGCGTTACTAGCACCTCCTACGAGCAGTACTTC.

The CDR3 spells CASSFYTEAFF. CDR3 bases: TGTGCCAGCAGTTTCTACACTGAAGCTTTCTTT. V is TRBV6-5 and J is TRBJ1-1; D remains unclear. Trimming pared 4 bases from V and 3 bases from J, leaving 3 bases between. The germline gives CDR1 MNHEY, CDR2 SVGAGI. This CDR3 region has 11 residues.

The rearrangement links TRBV5-1 to TRBJ1-1; TRBD1 might be the D (5 bases). Germline assignment: CDR1 SGHRS and CDR2 YFSETQ. Deletions cut 4 bases from V and 3 bases from J, with 10 bases between. CDR3 length: 13 amino acids. CDR3 DNA: TGCGCCAGCAGCAAAGGGACTGACACTGAAGCTTTCTTT. It translates to CASSKGTDTEAFF.

This chain connects TRBV13 to TRBJ2-1; 7 bases match TRBD2. Trimming removed 5 bases from V and 8 bases from J; junction bases left unmatched: 6. The CDR3 extends over 13 amino acids. CDR1 is PRHDT, CDR2 FYEKMQ, per germline (reference sequence). The CDR3 is CASSRGTNHEQFF. The CDR3 nucleotides read TGTGCCAGCAGCCGCGGGACTAATCATGAGCAGTTCTTC.

J is TRBJ1-2 and V is TRBV2, with 11 bases aligning to TRBD1. This CDR3 spans 16 amino acids. The germline V gene has CDR1 SNHLY and CDR2 FYNNEI. V trimming: 1 base; J trimming: 7 bases; junction bases outside the gene matches: 8. CDR3 nucleotide sequence: TGTGCCAGCAGTGAAGTCCCGGGACAGGGGGTTTTTGGCTACACCTTC. Protein sequence: CASSEVPGQGVFGYTF.

V is TRBV5-8 and J is TRBJ1-5; maybe TRBD1 (6 bases). Germline V gene data show CDR1 as SGHTS and CDR2 as YDEGEE. The CDR3 sequence is 15 residues long. The germline V and J ends were trimmed by 4 bases and 7 bases, with 18 bases remaining between them. CDR3 DNA: TGTGCCAGCAGCCCGTTCGACGCGGGGGGCCAGCCCCAGCATTTT. Its translation: CASSPFDAGGQPQHF.

The CDR3 region has the DNA TGCAGCGTAGTCACCCTCCGCGCTGACCGGGTGAGACACGAGCAGTACTTC. The encoded protein is CSVVTLRADRVRHEQYF. V is TRBV29-1 and J is TRBJ2-7, with D uncertain. Between the trimmed V and J ends, which lost 6 bases and 5 bases, there was a span of 29 bases. Germline CDR1 is SQVTM and CDR2 is ANQGSEA. The CDR3 has 17 amino acids.

There are a few counts of this clone. The rearrangement links TRBV7-3 to TRBJ2-7; 9 bases agree with TRBD1. The CDR3 runs to 13 residues. The junction had 4 bases not matched to a gene; V was cut back by 5 bases and J by 5 bases. Germline values: CDR1 SGHTA, CDR2 FQGTGA. CDR3 DNA: TGTGCCAGCAGCCTCTACAGGGGGCACGAGCAGTACTTC. Translated, it gives CASSLYRGHEQYF.

This rearrangement joins TRBV21-1 to TRBJ1-1; the D call in the table, TRBD1, was not verified against the DNA. TRBV21-1 is recorded as a pseudogene. CDR3 length: 14 residues. CDR3 coding DNA: TGTGCCAGCATCCTGGTGACAGGGCGGAATGAAGCTTTCTTT. The encoded protein is CASILVTGRNEAFF.

The rearrangement joins TRBV28 to TRBJ2-7; TRBD1 matches at 10 bases. After removal of 8 bases from V and 3 bases from J, the junction contained 13 bases not matched to a gene. This CDR3 region has 16 residues. In germline, CDR1 is MDHEN, CDR2 SYDVKM. The CDR3, as DNA: TGTGCCAGCCGAATTACTCGGGACAGGGGACTCTACGAGCAGTACTTC. Amino acids: CASRITRDRGLYEQYF.

The gene calls are TRBV27 and TRBJ1-1, with D perhaps matching TRBD1 (5 bases). The germline CDR1 and CDR2 sequences are MNHEY and SMNVEV (reference sequence). CDR3 length: 15 residues. Trimming took off 3 bases at V and 1 base at J, with 12 bases between the two ends. For the CDR3, the DNA is TGTGCCAGCAGTTTCGACAGATTCGGGAACACTGAAGCTTTCTTT. This codes for CASSFDRFGNTEAFF.

The J gene is TRBJ1-6, the V gene TRBV30; perhaps TRBD1 as D (6 bases). Germline values: CDR1 GTSNPN, CDR2 SVGIG (reference sequence). The ends were cut back, 5 bases at V and 5 bases at J, with 13 bases in the middle. This CDR3 spans 14 amino acids. CDR3: CAWVGQSNNSPLHF. In DNA, the CDR3 is TGTGCCTGGGTTGGACAGTCGAATAATTCACCCCTCCACTTT.

This chain uses TRBV9 with TRBJ2-1; the match to TRBD2 covers 12 bases. Germline values: CDR1 SGDLS, CDR2 YYNGEE. J lost 9 bases, V lost 6 bases, and 7 bases had no gene match. The CDR3 contains 14 residues. This chain's CDR3 is CASTLAGGYSEQFF. Written as DNA, the CDR3 is TGTGCCAGCACCCTAGCGGGAGGGTATAGTGAGCAGTTCTTC.

The rearrangement uses TRBV28 and TRBJ2-3; D might be TRBD1 (6 bases). Deletions cut 2 bases from V and 5 bases from J, with 20 bases between. There are 17 residues in the CDR3. Per the germline V gene, CDR1 is MDHEN and CDR2 is SYDVKM. The DNA of the CDR3 is TGTGCCAGCAGTTTACCCCCAGGGACATCTGGGGGAGATACGCAGTATTTT. It translates to CASSLPPGTSGGDTQYF.

J is TRBJ2-3 and V is TRBV5-4; TRBD2 agrees at 10 bases. CDR1 is SGHNT, CDR2 YYREEE, per germline (reference sequence). With V trimmed by 4 bases and J by 4 bases, 3 bases remained unmatched. The CDR3 covers 14 residues. This CDR3 is CASSNSGRADTQYF. CDR3 in DNA: TGTGCCAGCAGCAACAGCGGGAGGGCAGATACGCAGTATTTT.

V and J are TRBV5-1 and TRBJ1-2, with D possibly being TRBD1 (5 bases). In germline, CDR1 is SGHRS, CDR2 YFSETQ. The CDR3 extends over 14 amino acids. The germline V and J ends were trimmed by 5 bases and 0 bases, with 11 bases remaining between them. CDR3 nucleotides: TGCGCCAGCAGTCAGGAGACAGCTAACTATGGCTACACCTTC. It encodes CASSQETANYGYTF.

The chain uses TRBV7-2 and TRBJ2-1, with D maybe TRBD1 (6 bases). The CDR3 has 14 amino acids. Germline CDR1 reads SGHTA; CDR2 reads FQGNSA. Trimming removed 3 bases from V and 6 bases from J, with 12 bases in between. The CDR3 coding sequence is TGTGCCAGCAGCTTGCAGGGGAGAGGCAATGAGCAGTTCTTC. Encoded protein: CASSLQGRGNEQFF.

This clone was found a few times. The chain uses TRBV29-1 and TRBJ2-2; TRBD2 agrees at 9 bases. The germline gives CDR1 SQVTM, CDR2 ANQGSEA. The CDR3 length is 18 residues. V lost 7 bases to trimming and J lost 0 bases; unmatched junction nucleotides: 15. This chain's CDR3 is CSAGNLLAGRANTGELFF. Written as DNA, the CDR3 is TGCAGCGCGGGAAATCTACTAGCGGGTCGCGCGAACACCGGGGAGCTGTTTTTT.

This chain uses TRBV2 with TRBJ2-7; 14 bases agree with TRBD2. Per germline, CDR1 SNHLY and CDR2 FYNNEI. The length of the CDR3 is 17 residues. Trimming took 6 bases from V and 2 from J; bases not matched to a gene: 9. CDR3 protein: CASRGLAGEVGPYEQYF. The CDR3 DNA reads as TGTGCCAGCAGGGGACTAGCGGGAGAGGTGGGACCCTACGAGCAGTACTTC.

This chain connects TRBV15 to TRBJ2-7, with 10 bases that match TRBD2. V was clipped by 2 bases and J by 4 bases; unmatched bases: 2. Germline V gene sequence: CDR1 LNHNV, CDR2 YYDKDF (reference sequence). The CDR3 sequence is 14 residues long. The CDR3 sequence is CATSRRTSGYEQYF. In DNA, the CDR3 is TGTGCCACCAGCAGACGGACTAGCGGTTACGAGCAGTACTTC.

V and J are TRBV9 and TRBJ2-1; 10 bases agree with TRBD2. J lost 7 bases, V lost 1 base, and 2 bases had no gene match. Germline V gives CDR1 SGDLS, CDR2 YYNGEE. This CDR3 is built from 14 residues. CDR3 DNA sequence: TGTGCCAGCAGCGTACTAGCGGGAGTAAATGAGCAGTTCTTC. Translated, it gives CASSVLAGVNEQFF.

This chain uses TRBV5-1 with TRBJ2-1, with TRBD2 matching 11 bases. The germline CDR1 and CDR2 sequences are SGHRS and YFSETQ. Unmatched junction bases numbered 3, after V lost 0 bases and J lost 10 bases. This CDR3 comprises 14 residues. CDR3 bases: TGCGCCAGCAGCTTGGGACTAGCGGGAAACGAGCAGTTCTTC. Protein sequence: CASSLGLAGNEQFF. The complete variable domain, with remaining parts taken from reference TRBV5-1 and TRBJ2-1, reads KAGVTQTPRYLIKTRGQQVTLSCSPISGHRSVSWYQQTPGQGLQFLFEYFSETQRNKGNFPGRFSGRQFSNSRSEMNVSTLELGDSALYLCASSLGLAGNEQFFGPGTRLTVL.